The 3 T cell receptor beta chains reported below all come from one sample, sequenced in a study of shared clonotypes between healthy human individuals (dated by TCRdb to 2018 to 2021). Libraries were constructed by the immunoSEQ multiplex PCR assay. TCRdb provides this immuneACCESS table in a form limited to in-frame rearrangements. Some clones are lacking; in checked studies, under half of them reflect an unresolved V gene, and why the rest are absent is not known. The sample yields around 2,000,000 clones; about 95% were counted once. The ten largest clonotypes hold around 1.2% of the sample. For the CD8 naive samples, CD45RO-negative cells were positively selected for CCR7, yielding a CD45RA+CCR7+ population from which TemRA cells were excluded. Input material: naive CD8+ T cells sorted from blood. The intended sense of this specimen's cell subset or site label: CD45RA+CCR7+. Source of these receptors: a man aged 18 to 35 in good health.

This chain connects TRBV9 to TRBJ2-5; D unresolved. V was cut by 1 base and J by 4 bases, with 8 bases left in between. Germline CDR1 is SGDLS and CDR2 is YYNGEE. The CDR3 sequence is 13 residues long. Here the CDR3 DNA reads TGTGCCAGCAGCGTAACAGTCGGAGAGACCCAGTACTTC. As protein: CASSVTVGETQYF.

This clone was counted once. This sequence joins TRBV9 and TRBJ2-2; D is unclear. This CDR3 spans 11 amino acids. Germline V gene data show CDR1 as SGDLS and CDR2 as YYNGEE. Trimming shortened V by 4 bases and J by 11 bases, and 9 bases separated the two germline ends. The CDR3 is CASSWRGELFF. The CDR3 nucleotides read TGTGCCAGCAGCTGGCGAGGAGAGCTGTTTTTT.

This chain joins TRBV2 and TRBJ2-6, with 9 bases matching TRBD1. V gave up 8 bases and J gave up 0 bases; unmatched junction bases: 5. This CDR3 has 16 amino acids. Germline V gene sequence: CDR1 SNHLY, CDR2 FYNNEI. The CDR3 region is CASFGDRVSGANVLTF. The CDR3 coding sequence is TGTGCCAGCTTTGGGGACAGGGTCTCTGGGGCCAACGTCCTGACTTTC.